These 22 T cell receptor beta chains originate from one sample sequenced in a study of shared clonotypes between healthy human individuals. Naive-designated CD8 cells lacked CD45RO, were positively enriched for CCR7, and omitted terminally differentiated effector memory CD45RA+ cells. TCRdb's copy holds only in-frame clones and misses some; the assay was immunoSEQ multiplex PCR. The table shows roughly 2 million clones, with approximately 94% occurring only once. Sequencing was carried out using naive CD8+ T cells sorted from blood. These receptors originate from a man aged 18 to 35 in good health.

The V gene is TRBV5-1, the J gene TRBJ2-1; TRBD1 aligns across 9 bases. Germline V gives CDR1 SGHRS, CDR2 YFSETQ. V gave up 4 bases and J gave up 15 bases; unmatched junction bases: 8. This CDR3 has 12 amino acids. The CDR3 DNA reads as TGCGCCAGCAGCCATTCTGGGACAGGGCTGTTCTTC. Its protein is CASSHSGTGLFF.

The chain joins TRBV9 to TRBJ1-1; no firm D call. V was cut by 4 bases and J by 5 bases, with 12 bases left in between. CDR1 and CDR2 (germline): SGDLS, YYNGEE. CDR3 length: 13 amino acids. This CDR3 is CASSFDVGTEAFF. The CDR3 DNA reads TGTGCCAGCAGCTTCGATGTTGGTACTGAAGCTTTCTTT.

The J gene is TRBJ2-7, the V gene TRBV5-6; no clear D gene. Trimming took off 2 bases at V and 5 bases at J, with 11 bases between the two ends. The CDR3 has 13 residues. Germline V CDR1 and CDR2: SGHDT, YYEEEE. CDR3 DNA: TGTGCCAGCAGCTTATGGGGTCGAGACGAGCAGTACTTC. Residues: CASSLWGRDEQYF.

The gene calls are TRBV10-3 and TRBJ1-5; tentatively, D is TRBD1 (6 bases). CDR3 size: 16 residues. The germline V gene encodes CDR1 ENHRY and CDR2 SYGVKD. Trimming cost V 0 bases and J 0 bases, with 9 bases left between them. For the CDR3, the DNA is TGTGCCATCAGTGAGTCTTGGACAGCTAGCAATCAGCCCCAGCATTTT. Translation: CAISESWTASNQPQHF.

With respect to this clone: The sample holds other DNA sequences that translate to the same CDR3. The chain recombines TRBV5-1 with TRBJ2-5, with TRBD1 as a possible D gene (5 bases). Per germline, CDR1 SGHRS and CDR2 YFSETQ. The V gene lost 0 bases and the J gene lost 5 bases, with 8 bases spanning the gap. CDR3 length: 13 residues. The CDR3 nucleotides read TGCGCCAGCAGCTTGGGGGGCCGGGAGACCCAGTACTTC. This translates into CASSLGGRETQYF. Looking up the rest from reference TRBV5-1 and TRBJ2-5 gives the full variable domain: KAGVTQTPRYLIKTRGQQVTLSCSPISGHRSVSWYQQTPGQGLQFLFEYFSETQRNKGNFPGRFSGRQFSNSRSEMNVSTLELGDSALYLCASSLGGRETQYFGPGTRLLVL.

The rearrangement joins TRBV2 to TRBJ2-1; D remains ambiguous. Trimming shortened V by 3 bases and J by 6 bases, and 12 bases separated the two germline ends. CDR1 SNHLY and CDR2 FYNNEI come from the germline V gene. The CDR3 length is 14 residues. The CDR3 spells CASSDMEPINEQFF. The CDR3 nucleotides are TGTGCCAGCAGTGACATGGAACCGATCAATGAGCAGTTCTTC.

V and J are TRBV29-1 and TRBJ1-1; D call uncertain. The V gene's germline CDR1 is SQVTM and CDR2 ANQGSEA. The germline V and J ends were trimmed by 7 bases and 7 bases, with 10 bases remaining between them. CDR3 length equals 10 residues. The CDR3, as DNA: TGCAGCGCAATGGACGGTGAAGCTTTCTTT. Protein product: CSAMDGEAFF.

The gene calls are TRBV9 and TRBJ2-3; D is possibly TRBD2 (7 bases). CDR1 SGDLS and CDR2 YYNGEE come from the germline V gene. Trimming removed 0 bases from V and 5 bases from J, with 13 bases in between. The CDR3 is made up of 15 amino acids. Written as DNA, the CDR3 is TGTGCCAGCAGCGTAGGTGGGGGGGCTGTAGATACGCAGTATTTT. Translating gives CASSVGGGAVDTQYF.

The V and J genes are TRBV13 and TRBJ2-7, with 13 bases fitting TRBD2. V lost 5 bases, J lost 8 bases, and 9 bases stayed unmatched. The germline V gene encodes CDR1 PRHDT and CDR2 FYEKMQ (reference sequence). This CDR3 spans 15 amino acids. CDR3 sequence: CASSDGTSGAGQQYF. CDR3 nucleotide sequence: TGTGCCAGCAGCGACGGGACTAGCGGGGCGGGGCAGCAGTACTTC.

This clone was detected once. CDR3 region: CAWSVRQKSYEQYF. DNA for the CDR3: TGTGCCTGGAGTGTACGACAGAAATCCTACGAGCAGTACTTC. V usage is TRBV30 and J usage is TRBJ2-7, with D perhaps matching TRBD1 (5 bases). The CDR3 contains 14 residues. V lost 0 bases to trimming and J lost 1 base, with 10 bases between them. Germline CDR1 is GTSNPN and CDR2 is SVGIG (reference sequence). Supplemented by reference TRBV30 and TRBJ2-7, the full variable domain reads SQTIHQWPATLVQPVGSPLSLECTVEGTSNPNLYWYRQAAGRGLQLLFYSVGIGQISSEVPQNLSASRPQDRQFILSSKKLLLSDSGFYLCAWSVRQKSYEQYFGPGTRLTVT.

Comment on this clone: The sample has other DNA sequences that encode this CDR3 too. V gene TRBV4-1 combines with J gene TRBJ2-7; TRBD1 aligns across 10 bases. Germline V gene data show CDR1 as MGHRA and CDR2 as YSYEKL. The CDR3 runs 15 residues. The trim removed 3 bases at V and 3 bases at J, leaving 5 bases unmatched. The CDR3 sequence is CASSHSGTGDYEQYF. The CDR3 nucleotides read TGCGCCAGCAGCCATTCCGGGACAGGGGACTACGAGCAGTACTTC.

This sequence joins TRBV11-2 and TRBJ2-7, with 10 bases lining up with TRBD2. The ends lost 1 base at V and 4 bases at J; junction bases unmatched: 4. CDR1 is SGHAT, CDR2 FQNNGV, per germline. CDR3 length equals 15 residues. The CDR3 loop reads CASSLVPSGRYEQYF. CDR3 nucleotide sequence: TGTGCCAGCAGCTTAGTACCTAGCGGGAGATACGAGCAGTACTTC.

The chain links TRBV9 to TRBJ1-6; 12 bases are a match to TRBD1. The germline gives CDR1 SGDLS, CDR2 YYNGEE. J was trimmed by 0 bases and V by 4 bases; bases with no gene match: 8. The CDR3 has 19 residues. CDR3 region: CASSQGQGAVSSYNSPLHF. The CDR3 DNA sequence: TGTGCCAGCAGCCAGGGACAGGGGGCCGTAAGCTCCTATAATTCACCCCTCCACTTT.

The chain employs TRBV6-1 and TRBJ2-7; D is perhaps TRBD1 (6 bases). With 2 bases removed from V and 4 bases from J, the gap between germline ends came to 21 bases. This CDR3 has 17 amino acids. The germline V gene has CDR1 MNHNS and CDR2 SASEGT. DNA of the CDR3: TGTGCCAGCAGTGAATCCCCCGACAGGCCCATCCCATACGAGCAGTACTTC. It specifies CASSESPDRPIPYEQYF.

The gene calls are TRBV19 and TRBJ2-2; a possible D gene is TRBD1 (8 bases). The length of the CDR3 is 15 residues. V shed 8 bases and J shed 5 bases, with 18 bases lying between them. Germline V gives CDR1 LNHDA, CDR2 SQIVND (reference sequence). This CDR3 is CASGADREGTGELFF. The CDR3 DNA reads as TGTGCCAGTGGCGCGGACAGGGAGGGAACCGGGGAGCTGTTTTTT.

The CDR3 loop reads CASSDPWGGSTDTQYF. The CDR3, as DNA: TGCGCCAGCAGTGATCCATGGGGGGGGTCCACAGATACGCAGTATTTT. The chain has TRBV10-2 and TRBJ2-3, with 7 bases identical to TRBD2. CDR1 is WSHSY and CDR2 is SAAADI in the germline V gene. After removal of 3 bases from V and 2 bases from J, the junction contained 8 bases not matched to a gene. This CDR3 spans 16 amino acids.

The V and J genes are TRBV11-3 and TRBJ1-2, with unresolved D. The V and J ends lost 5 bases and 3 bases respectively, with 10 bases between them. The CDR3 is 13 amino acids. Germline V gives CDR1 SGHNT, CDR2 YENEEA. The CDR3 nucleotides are TGTGCCAGCAGCGCTATTTCGTACTATGGCTACACCTTC. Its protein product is CASSAISYYGYTF.

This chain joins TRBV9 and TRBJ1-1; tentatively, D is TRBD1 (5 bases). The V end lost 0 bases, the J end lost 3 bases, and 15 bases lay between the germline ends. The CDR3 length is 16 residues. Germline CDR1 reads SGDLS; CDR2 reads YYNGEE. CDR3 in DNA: TGTGCCAGCAGCGTAGAACCAGGGATGTTGGACACTGAAGCTTTCTTT. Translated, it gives CASSVEPGMLDTEAFF.

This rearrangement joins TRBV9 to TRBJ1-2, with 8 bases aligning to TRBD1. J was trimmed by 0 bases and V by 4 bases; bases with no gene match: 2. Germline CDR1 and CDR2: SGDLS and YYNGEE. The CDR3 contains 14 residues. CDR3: CASSLDRANYGYTF. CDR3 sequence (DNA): TGTGCCAGCAGCCTGGACAGGGCTAACTATGGCTACACCTTC. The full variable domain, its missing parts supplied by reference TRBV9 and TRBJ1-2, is DSGVTQTPKHLITATGQRVTLRCSPRSGDLSVYWYQQSLDQGLQFLIQYYNGEERAKGNILERFSAQQFPDLHSELNLSSLELGDSALYFCASSLDRANYGYTFGSGTRLTVV.

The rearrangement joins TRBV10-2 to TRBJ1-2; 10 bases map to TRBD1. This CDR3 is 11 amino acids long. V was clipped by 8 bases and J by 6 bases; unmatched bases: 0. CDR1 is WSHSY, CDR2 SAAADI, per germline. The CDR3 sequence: CASGTGDGYTF. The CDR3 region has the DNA TGCGCCAGCGGGACAGGGGATGGCTACACCTTC.

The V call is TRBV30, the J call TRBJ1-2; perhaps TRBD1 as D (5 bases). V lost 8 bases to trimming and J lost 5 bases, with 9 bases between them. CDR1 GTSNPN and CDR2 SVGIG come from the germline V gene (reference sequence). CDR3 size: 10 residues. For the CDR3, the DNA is TGTGCCCTTGCAGGGTATGGCTACACCTTC. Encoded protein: CALAGYGYTF.

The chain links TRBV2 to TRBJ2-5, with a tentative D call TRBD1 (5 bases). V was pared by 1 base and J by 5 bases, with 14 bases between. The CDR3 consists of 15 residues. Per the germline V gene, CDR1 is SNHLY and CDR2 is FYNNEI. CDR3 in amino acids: CASSEVDRGRETQYF. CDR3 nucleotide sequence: TGTGCCAGCAGTGAAGTGGATAGGGGCCGGGAGACCCAGTACTTC.